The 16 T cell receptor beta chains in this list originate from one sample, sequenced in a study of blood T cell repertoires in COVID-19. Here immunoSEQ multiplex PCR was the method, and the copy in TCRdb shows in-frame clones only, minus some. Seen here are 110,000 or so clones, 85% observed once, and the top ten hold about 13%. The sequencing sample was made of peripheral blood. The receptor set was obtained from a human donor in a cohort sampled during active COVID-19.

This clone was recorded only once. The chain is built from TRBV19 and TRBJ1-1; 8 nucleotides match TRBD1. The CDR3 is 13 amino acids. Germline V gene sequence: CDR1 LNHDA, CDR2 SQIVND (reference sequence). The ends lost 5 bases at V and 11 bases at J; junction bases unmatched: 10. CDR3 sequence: CASSRVGQGSAFF. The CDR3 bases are TGTGCCAGTAGTCGAGTAGGACAGGGCAGCGCTTTCTTT.

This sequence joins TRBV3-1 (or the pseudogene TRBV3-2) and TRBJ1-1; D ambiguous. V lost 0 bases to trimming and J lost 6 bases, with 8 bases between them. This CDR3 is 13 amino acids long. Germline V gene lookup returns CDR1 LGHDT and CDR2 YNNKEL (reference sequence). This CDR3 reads CASSQDWRAEAFF. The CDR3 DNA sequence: TGTGCCAGCAGCCAAGATTGGCGGGCTGAAGCTTTCTTT.

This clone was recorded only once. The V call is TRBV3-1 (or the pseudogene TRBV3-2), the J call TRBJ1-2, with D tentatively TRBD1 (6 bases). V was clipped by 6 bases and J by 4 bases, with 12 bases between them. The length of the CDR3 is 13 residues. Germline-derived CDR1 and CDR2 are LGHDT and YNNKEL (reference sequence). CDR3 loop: CASRPRGIYGYTF. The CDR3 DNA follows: TGTGCCAGCAGACCTAGGGGGATCTATGGCTACACCTTC.

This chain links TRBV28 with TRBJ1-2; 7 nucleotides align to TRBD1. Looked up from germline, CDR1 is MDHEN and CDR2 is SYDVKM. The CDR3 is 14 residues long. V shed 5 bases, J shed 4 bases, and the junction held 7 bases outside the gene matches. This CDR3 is CASSQGEKGYGYTF. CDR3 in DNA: TGTGCCAGCAGTCAGGGGGAGAAGGGCTATGGCTACACCTTC.

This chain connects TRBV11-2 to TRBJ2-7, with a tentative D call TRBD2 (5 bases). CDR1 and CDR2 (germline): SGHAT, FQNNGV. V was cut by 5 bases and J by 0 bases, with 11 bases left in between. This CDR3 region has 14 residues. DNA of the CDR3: TGTGCCAGCAGCCCTAGGACTCACTCCTACGAGCAGTACTTC. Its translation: CASSPRTHSYEQYF.

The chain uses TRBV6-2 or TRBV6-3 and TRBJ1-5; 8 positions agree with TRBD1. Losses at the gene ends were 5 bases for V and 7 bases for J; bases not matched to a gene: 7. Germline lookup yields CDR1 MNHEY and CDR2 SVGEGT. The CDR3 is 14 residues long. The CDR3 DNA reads TGTGCCAGCAGTCGTACAGGGGGTGAGCAGCCCCAGCATTTT. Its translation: CASSRTGGEQPQHF.

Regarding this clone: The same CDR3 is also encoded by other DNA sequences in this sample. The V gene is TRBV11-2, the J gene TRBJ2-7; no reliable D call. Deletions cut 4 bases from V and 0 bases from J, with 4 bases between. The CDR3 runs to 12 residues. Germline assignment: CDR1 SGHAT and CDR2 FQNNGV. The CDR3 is CASSSSSYEQYF. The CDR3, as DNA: TGTGCCAGCAGCTCCAGCTCCTACGAGCAGTACTTC.

The CDR3 bases are TGTGCCAGCACCCCATCAGGACAGGGCTACGAGCAGTACTTC. Translated: CASTPSGQGYEQYF. The V gene is TRBV28, the J gene TRBJ2-7; 8 bases match TRBD1. Germline CDR1 reads MDHEN; CDR2 reads SYDVKM. Trimming cost V 7 bases and J 3 bases; bases outside gene matches: 8. CDR3 length: 14 residues.

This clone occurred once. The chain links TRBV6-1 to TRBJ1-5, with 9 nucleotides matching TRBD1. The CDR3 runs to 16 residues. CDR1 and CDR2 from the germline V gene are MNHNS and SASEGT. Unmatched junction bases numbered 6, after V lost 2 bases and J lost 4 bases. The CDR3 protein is CASSEWGQGKNQPQHF. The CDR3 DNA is TGTGCCAGCAGTGAATGGGGACAGGGAAAAAATCAGCCCCAGCATTTT.

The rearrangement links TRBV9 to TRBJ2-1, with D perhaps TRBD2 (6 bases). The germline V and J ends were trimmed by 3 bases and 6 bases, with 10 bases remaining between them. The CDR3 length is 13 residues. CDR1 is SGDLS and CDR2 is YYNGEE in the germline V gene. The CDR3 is CASSGIAANEQFF. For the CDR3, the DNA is TGTGCCAGCAGCGGAATAGCGGCCAATGAGCAGTTCTTC. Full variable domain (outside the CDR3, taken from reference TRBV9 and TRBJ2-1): DSGVTQTPKHLITATGQRVTLRCSPRSGDLSVYWYQQSLDQGLQFLIQYYNGEERAKGNILERFSAQQFPDLHSELNLSSLELGDSALYFCASSGIAANEQFFGPGTRLTVL.

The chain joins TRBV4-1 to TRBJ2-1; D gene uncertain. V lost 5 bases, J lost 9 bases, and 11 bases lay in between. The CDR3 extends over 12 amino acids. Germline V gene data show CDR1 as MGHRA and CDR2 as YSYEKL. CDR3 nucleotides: TGCGCCAGCAGCATGAGTGTTGGTGAGCAGTTCTTC. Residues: CASSMSVGEQFF.

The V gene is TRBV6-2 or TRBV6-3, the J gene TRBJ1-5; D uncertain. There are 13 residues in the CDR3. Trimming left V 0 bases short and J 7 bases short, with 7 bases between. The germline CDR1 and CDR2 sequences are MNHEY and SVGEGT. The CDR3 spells CASSYSPFQPQHF. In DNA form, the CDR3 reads TGTGCCAGCAGTTACTCTCCGTTCCAGCCCCAGCATTTT.

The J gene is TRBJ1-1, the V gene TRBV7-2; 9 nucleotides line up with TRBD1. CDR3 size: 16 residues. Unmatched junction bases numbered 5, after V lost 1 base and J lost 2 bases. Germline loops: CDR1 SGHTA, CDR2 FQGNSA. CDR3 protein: CASSLGGTGHNTEAFF. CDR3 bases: TGTGCCAGCAGCTTAGGTGGGACAGGGCATAACACTGAAGCTTTCTTT.

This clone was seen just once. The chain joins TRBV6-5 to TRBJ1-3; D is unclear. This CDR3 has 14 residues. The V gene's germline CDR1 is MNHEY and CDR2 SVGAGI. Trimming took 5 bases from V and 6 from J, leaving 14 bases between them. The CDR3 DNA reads TGTGCCAGCAGTCCCTCACTATACAAAAACACCATATATTTT. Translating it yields CASSPSLYKNTIYF.

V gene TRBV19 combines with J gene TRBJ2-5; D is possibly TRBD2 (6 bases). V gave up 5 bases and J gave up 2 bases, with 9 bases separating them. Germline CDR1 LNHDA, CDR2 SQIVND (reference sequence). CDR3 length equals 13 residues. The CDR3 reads CASSSTSQETQYF. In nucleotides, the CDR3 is TGTGCCAGTAGTTCGACTAGTCAAGAGACCCAGTACTTC.

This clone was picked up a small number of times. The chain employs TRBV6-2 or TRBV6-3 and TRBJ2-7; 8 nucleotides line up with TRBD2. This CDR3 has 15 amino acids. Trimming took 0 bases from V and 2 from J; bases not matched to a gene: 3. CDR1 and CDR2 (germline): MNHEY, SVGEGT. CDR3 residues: CASSYSRGGPYEQYF. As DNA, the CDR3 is TGTGCCAGCAGTTACTCTCGGGGGGGACCCTACGAGCAGTACTTC.